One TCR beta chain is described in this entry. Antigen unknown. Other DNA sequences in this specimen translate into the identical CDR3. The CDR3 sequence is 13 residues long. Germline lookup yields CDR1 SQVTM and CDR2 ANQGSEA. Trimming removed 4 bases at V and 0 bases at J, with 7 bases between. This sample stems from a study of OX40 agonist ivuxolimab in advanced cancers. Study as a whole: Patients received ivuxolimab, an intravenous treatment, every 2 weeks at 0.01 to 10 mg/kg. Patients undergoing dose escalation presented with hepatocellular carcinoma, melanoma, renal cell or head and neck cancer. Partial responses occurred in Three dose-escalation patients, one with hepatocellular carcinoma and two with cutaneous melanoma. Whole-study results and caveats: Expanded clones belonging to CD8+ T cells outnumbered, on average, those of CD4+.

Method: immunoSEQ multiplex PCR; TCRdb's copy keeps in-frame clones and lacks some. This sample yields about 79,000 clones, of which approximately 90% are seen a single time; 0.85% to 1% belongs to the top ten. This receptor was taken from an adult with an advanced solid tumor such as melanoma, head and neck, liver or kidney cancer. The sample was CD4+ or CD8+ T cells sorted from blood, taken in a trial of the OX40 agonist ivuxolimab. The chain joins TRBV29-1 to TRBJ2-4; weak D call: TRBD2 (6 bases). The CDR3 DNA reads TGCAGCGTTGGGGGACTAGCCAAAAACATTCAGTACTTC. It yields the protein CSVGGLAKNIQYF.